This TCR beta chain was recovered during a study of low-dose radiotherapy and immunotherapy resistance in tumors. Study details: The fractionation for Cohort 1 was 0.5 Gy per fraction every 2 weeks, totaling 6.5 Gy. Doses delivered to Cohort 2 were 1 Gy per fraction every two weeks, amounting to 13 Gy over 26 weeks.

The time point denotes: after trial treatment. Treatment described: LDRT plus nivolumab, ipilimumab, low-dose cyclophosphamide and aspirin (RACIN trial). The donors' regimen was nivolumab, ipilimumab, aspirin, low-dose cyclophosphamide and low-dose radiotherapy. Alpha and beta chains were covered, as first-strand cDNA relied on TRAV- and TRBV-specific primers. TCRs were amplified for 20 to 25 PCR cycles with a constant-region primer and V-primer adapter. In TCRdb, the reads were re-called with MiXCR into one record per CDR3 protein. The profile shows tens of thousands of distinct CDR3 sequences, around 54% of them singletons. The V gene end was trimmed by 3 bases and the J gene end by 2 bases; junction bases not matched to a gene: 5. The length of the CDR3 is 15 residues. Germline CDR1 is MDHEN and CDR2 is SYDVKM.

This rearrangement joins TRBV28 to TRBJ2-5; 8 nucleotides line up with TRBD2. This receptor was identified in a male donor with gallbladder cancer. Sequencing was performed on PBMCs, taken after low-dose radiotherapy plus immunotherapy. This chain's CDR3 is CASSLGGRQQETQYF. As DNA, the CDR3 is TGTGCCAGCAGTTTGGGCGGGAGGCAACAAGAGACCCAGTACTTC. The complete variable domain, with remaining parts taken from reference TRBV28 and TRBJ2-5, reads DVKVTQSSRYLVKRTGEKVFLECVQDMDHENMFWYRQDPGLGLRLIYFSYDVKMKEKGDIPEGYSVSREKKERFSLILESASTNQTSMYLCASSLGGRQQETQYFGPGTRLLVL.